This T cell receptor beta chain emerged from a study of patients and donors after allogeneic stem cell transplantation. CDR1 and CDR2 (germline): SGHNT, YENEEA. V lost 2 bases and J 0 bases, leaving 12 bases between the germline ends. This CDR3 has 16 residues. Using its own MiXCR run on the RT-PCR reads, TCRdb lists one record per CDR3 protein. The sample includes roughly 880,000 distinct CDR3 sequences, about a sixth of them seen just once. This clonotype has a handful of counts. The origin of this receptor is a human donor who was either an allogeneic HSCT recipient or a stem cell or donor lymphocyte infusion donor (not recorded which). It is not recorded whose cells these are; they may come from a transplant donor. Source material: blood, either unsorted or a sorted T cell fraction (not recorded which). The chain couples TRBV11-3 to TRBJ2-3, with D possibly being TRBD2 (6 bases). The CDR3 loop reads CASSLRRGHSTDTQYF. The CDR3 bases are TGTGCCAGCAGCTTAAGGCGGGGCCACAGCACAGATACGCAGTATTTT.